This record covers a single T cell receptor beta chain. This specimen comes from a study of PD-1 blockade in classical Hodgkin lymphoma. V was pared by 0 bases and J by 5 bases, with 6 bases of the junction left unmatched. CDR3 length: 16 amino acids. Germline-derived CDR1 and CDR2 are SGHRS and YFSETQ. Sequenced by immunoSEQ multiplex PCR; TCRdb stores in-frame clones only, minus some. The sample shows about 75,000 clones, more than 85% of them seen only once. Patients all relapsed after autologous stem cell transplantation, and there was variation in brentuximab vedotin exposure. This specimen was peripheral blood mononuclear cells (PBMCs), taken at baseline. The V and J genes are TRBV5-1 and TRBJ1-4; TRBD1 agrees at 8 bases. The TCR was taken from a human donor with classical Hodgkin lymphoma. DNA for the CDR3: TGCGCCAGCAGCTTGGAGAGGACAGGGCAGAATGAAAAACTGTTTTTT. It yields the protein CASSLERTGQNEKLFF.